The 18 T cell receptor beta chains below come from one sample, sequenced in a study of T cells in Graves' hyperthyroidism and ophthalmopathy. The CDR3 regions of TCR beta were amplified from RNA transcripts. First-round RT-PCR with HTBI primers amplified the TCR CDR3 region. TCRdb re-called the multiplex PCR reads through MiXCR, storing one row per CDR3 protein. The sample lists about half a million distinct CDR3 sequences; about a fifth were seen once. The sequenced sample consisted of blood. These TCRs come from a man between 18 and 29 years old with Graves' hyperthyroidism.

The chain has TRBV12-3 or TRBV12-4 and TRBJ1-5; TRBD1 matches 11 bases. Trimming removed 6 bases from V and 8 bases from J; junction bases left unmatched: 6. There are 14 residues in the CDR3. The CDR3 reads CASSRDRGGEPQHF. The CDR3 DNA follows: TGTGCCAGCAGCCGGGACAGGGGGGGAGAGCCCCAGCATTTT.

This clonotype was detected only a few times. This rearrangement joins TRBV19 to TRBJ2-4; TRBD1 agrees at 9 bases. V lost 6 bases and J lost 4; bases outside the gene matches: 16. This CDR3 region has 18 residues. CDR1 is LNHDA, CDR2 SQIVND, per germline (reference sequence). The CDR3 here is CASSRDRVAFGKKNIQYF. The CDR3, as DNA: TGTGCCAGTAGCCGGGACAGGGTGGCGTTTGGGAAAAAAAACATTCAGTACTTC.

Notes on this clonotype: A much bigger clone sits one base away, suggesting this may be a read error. The chain's CDR3 is CASSPFGGTNGYTF. CDR3 DNA sequence: TGTGCCAGCAGCCCATTCGGGGGGACAAATGGCTACACCTTC. J is TRBJ1-2 and V is TRBV28; possibly TRBD1 for D (6 bases). CDR1 and CDR2 from the germline V gene are MDHEN and SYDVKM. V was cut by 6 bases and J by 6 bases, with 17 bases left in between. The CDR3 is 14 amino acids.

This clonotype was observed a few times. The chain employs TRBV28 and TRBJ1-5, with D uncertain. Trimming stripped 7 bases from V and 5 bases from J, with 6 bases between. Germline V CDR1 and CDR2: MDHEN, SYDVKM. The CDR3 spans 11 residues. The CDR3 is CASNSYQPQHF. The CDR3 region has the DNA TGTGCCAGCAATTCTTATCAGCCCCAGCATTTT. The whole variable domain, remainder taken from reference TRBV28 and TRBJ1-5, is DVKVTQSSRYLVKRTGEKVFLECVQDMDHENMFWYRQDPGLGLRLIYFSYDVKMKEKGDIPEGYSVSREKKERFSLILESASTNQTSMYLCASNSYQPQHFGDGTRLSIL.

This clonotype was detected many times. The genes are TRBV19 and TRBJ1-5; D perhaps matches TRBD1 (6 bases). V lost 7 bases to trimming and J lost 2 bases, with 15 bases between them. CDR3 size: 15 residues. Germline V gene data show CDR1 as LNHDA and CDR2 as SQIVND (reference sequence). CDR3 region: CASTLTGMGNQPQHF. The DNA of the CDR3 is TGTGCCAGTACCCTCACAGGGATGGGCAATCAGCCCCAGCATTTT.

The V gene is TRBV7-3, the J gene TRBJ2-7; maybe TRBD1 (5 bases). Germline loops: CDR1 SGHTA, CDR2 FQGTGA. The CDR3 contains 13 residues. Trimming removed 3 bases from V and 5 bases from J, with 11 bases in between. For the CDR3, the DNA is TGTGCCAGCAGCTTGCAGGGAAGCAACGAGCAGTACTTC. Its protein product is CASSLQGSNEQYF.

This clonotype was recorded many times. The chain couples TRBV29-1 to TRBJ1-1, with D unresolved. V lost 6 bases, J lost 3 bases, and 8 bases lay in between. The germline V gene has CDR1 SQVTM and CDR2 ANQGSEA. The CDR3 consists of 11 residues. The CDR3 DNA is TGCAGCGTGAGGAGAGACACTGAAGCTTTCTTT. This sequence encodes CSVRRDTEAFF.

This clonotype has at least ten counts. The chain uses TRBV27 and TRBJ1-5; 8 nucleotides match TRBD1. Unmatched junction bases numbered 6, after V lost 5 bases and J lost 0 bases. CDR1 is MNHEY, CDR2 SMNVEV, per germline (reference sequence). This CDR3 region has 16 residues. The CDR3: CASSPTGAYSNQPQHF. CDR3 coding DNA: TGTGCCAGCAGTCCGACAGGGGCATATAGCAATCAGCCCCAGCATTTT.

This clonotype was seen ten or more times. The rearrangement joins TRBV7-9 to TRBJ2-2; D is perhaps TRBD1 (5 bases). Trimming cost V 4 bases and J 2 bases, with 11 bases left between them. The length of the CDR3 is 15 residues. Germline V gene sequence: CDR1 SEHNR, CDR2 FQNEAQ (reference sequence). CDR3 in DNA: TGTGCCAGCAGCTCCCGGCAGGGAAACACCGGGGAGCTGTTTTTT. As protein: CASSSRQGNTGELFF.

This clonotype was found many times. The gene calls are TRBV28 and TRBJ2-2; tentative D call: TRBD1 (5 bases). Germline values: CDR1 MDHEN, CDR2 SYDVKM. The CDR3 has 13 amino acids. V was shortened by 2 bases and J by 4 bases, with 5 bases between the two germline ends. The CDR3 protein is CASSLQGTGELFF. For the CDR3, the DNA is TGTGCCAGCAGTTTACAGGGCACCGGGGAGCTGTTTTTT.

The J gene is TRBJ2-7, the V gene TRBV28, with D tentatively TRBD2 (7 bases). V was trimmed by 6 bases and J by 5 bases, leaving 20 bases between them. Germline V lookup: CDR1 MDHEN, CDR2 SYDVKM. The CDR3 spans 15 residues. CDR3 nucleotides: TGTGCCAGCAGCAGTTACGACCGGGGGGCCCACGAGCAGTACTTC. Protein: CASSSYDRGAHEQYF.

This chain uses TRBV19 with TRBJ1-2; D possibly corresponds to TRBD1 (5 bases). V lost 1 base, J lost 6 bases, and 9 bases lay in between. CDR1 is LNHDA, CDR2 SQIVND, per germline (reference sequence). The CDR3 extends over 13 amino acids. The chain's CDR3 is CASSIAGLNGYTF. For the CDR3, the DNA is TGTGCCAGTAGTATAGCAGGGTTGAATGGCTACACCTTC.

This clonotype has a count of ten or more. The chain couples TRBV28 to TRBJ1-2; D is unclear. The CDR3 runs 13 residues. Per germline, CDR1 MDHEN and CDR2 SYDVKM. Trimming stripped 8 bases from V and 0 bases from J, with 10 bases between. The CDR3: CASSLQTNYGYTF. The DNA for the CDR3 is TGTGCCAGCTCCTTGCAGACTAACTATGGCTACACCTTC.

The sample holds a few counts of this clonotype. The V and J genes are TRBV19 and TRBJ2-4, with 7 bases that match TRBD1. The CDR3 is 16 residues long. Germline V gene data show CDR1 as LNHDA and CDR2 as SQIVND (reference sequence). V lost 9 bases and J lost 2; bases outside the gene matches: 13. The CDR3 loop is CASQQRGGASKNIQYF. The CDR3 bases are TGTGCCAGCCAGCAAAGAGGGGGCGCCTCCAAAAACATTCAGTACTTC.

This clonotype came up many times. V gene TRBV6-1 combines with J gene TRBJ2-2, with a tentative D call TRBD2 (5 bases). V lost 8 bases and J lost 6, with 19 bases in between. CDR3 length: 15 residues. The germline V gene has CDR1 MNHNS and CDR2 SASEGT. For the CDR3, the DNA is TGTGCCAGCGGGATCCGGGCCGACGGGGCCGGGGAGCTGTTTTTT. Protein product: CASGIRADGAGELFF.

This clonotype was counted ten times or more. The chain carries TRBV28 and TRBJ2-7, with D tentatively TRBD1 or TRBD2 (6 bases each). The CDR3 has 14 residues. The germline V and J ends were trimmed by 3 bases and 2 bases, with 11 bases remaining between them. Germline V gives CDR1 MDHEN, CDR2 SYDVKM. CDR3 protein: CASSLWGAPYEQYF. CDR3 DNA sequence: TGTGCCAGCAGTTTGTGGGGGGCTCCCTACGAGCAGTACTTC.

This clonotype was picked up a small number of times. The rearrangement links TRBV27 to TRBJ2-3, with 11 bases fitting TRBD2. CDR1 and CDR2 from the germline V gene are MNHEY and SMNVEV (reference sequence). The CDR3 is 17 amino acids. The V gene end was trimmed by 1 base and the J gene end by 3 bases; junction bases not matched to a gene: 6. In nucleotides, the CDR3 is TGTGCCAGCAGTTTATTCGGGCTAGCGGGGGGAACAGATACGCAGTATTTT. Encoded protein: CASSLFGLAGGTDTQYF.

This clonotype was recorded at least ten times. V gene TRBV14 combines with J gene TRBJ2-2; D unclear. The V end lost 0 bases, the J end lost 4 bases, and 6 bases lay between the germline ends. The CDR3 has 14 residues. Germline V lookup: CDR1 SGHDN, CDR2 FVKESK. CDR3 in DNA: TGTGCCAGCAGCCAAGATTGGGGCACCGGGGAGCTGTTTTTT. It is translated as CASSQDWGTGELFF.